This TCR beta chain was sequenced in a study of blood T cell repertoires in COVID-19. The CDR3 is 11 residues long. Per the germline V gene, CDR1 is DFQATT and CDR2 is SNEGSKA (reference sequence). In the authors' workflow: Scientists estimated how many nucleated cells there were by amplifying reference gene primers. Profiled with immunoSEQ multiplex PCR; TCRdb holds only in-frame clones, not every one. That table is the source of V, J and clone size, and D and trimming were worked out from the DNA. The sample has about 120,000 clones, about two thirds seen once. This chain joins TRBV20-1 and TRBJ1-1; TRBD1 is a possible D gene (5 bases). The sequenced sample was peripheral blood. The receptor's source is a human donor with acute or convalescent COVID-19. The donor label of this sample is uncertain. The CDR3 protein is CRPSQGTEAFF. The CDR3 bases are TGCAGACCATCCCAGGGTACTGAAGCTTTCTTT.